A selection of T cell receptor beta chains follows, all from one sample in a study of shared clonotypes between healthy human individuals. Some clones are missing from TCRdb's copy, which holds only in-frame ones; the method was immunoSEQ multiplex PCR. This sample has about 1.5 million clones, with nearly 99% found just once. Sequencing was done on a sample of naive CD4+ T cells sorted from blood. All receptors derive from a man between 25 and 39 years old in good health. Both conserved end residues are trimmed from each CDR3. Fields, in order: CDR3 protein, V gene, J gene.

CDR3: ASSLGPPSGLYEQY
V: TRBV28
J: TRBJ2-7

CDR3: ASTLGGWDEQF
V: TRBV7-9
J: TRBJ2-1

CDR3: ASSLVGPSLSYEQY
V: TRBV7-2
J: TRBJ2-7

CDR3: ASSFSYYEQY
V: TRBV28
J: TRBJ2-7

CDR3: SVARLARTYEQY
V: TRBV29-1
J: TRBJ2-7

CDR3: ASSVGQGNYEQY
V: TRBV9
J: TRBJ2-7

CDR3: ASSRTRLRNEQF
V: TRBV28
J: TRBJ2-1

CDR3: ASSLQGAYTQY
V: TRBV28
J: TRBJ2-3

CDR3: ARIYFSGEQPQH
V: TRBV27
J: TRBJ1-5

CDR3: ASSLASGREQF
V: TRBV7-2
J: TRBJ2-1

CDR3: ASSELGQGVGTDTQY
V: TRBV25-1
J: TRBJ2-3

CDR3: ASSLRRTSGTDTQY
V: TRBV7-9
J: TRBJ2-3

CDR3: ASSLAGWQPQH
V: TRBV7-2
J: TRBJ1-5

CDR3: ASSLTGQGKETQY
V: TRBV5-1
J: TRBJ2-5

CDR3: APYPGQGNIQY
V: TRBV11-3
J: TRBJ2-4

CDR3: ASSLRGPEETQY
V: TRBV7-2
J: TRBJ2-5

CDR3: ASSPLGQGAGNTIY
V: TRBV5-1
J: TRBJ1-3

CDR3: ASSLAATSYEQY
V: TRBV7-2
J: TRBJ2-7

CDR3: ASSPIAGGNNEQF
V: TRBV5-1
J: TRBJ2-1

CDR3: ASSFSSSSGNTIY
V: TRBV7-9
J: TRBJ1-3

CDR3: ASSVGGRTEAF
V: TRBV9
J: TRBJ1-1

CDR3: SRQGGNEQF
V: TRBV20-1
J: TRBJ2-1

CDR3: ASSARQGVNYYEQY
V: TRBV6-1
J: TRBJ2-7

CDR3: ASSSPADNEQF
V: TRBV11-2
J: TRBJ2-1

CDR3: ASSLTREGSYEQY
V: TRBV13
J: TRBJ2-7

CDR3: ASSQVPRAGAAYGYT
V: TRBV4-1
J: TRBJ1-2

CDR3: ASSLVRQRDEQF
V: TRBV7-9
J: TRBJ2-1

CDR3: ASSFWGPTNEKLF
V: TRBV5-1
J: TRBJ1-4

CDR3: ASSLVRPEGADTQY
V: TRBV7-9
J: TRBJ2-3

CDR3: ASSVLLAGGLNEQF
V: TRBV9
J: TRBJ2-1

CDR3: ASITGATGELF
V: TRBV2
J: TRBJ2-2

CDR3: ASSRVASGYNEQF
V: TRBV5-1
J: TRBJ2-1

CDR3: ASSLGIQETQY
V: TRBV7-2
J: TRBJ2-5

CDR3: AWSVQGGNQPQH
V: TRBV30
J: TRBJ1-5

CDR3: ASSLSRLTGELF
V: TRBV5-6
J: TRBJ2-2

CDR3: ASSLLRDTGELF
V: TRBV7-3
J: TRBJ2-2

CDR3: ATLLGSGRKETQY
V: TRBV28
J: TRBJ2-5

CDR3: AIQGGGTDTQY
V: TRBV10-3
J: TRBJ2-3

CDR3: ASSNQGWTGELF
V: TRBV19
J: TRBJ2-2

CDR3: ASYVAGAGGETQY
V: TRBV5-1
J: TRBJ2-5

CDR3: ASSILQGMNTEAF
V: TRBV28
J: TRBJ1-1

CDR3: ASSRLASTGELF
V: TRBV6-5
J: TRBJ2-2

CDR3: ASSLASDRYEQY
V: TRBV5-1
J: TRBJ2-7

CDR3: ASSQVGEQY
V: TRBV25-1
J: TRBJ2-7

CDR3: ASNSLAAPYEQY
V: TRBV27
J: TRBJ2-7

CDR3: ASSPTGAEETQY
V: TRBV5-8
J: TRBJ2-5

CDR3: ASSYRRDRSL
V: TRBV11-2
J: TRBJ2-1

CDR3: ATSRRLSANGNTIY
V: TRBV15
J: TRBJ1-3

CDR3: ASSRETRYEQY
V: TRBV6-1
J: TRBJ2-7

CDR3: ASNTGGGNTGELF
V: TRBV28
J: TRBJ2-2

CDR3: ASSTQETQY
V: TRBV19
J: TRBJ2-5

CDR3: ASSRTSQETQY
V: TRBV5-1
J: TRBJ2-5

CDR3: ASSFPGGSLAGGEQF
V: TRBV28
J: TRBJ2-1